This record concerns one T cell receptor beta chain sequence. What this receptor recognizes is not known. Per-base qualities were not stored, and no clone one base away is much larger. The sequencer listed for this sample is Illumina NovaSeq 6000. TCRalpha and TCRbeta cDNA libraries were constructed by 5'RACE with constant-segment primers, with sample barcodes and unique molecular identifiers being introduced. RNA was extracted from every sample with Trizol reagent. Library amplification was performed in two PCR steps, and a second sample barcode and Illumina TruSeq adapters were introduced in the second step. Sequencing of the libraries was done on an Illumina NovaSeq, producing 2 x 150 bp paired-end reads. As for the original processing: Demultiplexing of reads and collapsing into UMI-guided consensus sequences were performed with migec v1.2.7. Using mixcr v2.1.11, UMI consensuses were aligned to TRA and TRB V and J templates and then assembled into clonotypes. Clonotypes were classified as expanded or contracted when called significant by both edgeR and NoisET, with noise models trained on biological replicates. For edgeR calls, a false discovery rate-adjusted p below 0.01 and a log2 fold-change threshold of 1 were applied. As an exploratory analysis of dynamics, PCA with hierarchical clustering was applied to max-normalized trajectories of the 1000 most abundant clonotypes. Separately sequenced CD4+ and CD8+ repertoires were used to assign the CD4 or CD8 phenotype of responding clones. TCRdb reprocessed the public reads (quality trimming at Q25 with fastp, clone calling with MiXCR) and kept in-frame beta chains. Duplicate CDR3 protein sequences are folded into a single record with the most common DNA and genes. The V and J calls and clone size come from TCRdb's table, not from the authors' own analysis. Here the sample has some 340,000 distinct CDR3 sequences; around 13% occur a single time. The ten largest clones represent over 20% of the sample.

This record belongs to a study of T-cell memory formation after mild COVID-19 listed by TCRdb under 2021. Study-level background: Most TCR sequence clusters were specific to one of the two donors. T-cell clones expanding and contracting after mild COVID-19 in a couple of donors were tracked by longitudinal TCRalpha and TCRbeta repertoire sequencing. The cohort was made up of two young adult volunteers, one female and one male, who were previously healthy.

Deletion took 9 bases off V and 5 bases off J, with a span of 28 bases between the germline ends. The germline V gene sets CDR1 to SGHDN and CDR2 to FVKESK. Taken from cysteine to phenylalanine, the CDR3 has 17 residues. This entry keeps only the CDR3 DNA: 51 bases, framed from base 1. PBMCs were isolated by Ficoll-Paque density gradient centrifugation. Overall study results and their limits: Some responding clones were detected in pre-infection memory, which suggested that pre-existing cross-reactive memory T cells had joined the SARS-CoV-2 response. Clones that contracted from day 15 to 85 showed balanced CD4/CD8 phenotypes, whereas a second wave of clones that expanded from day 15 to 37 leaned towards CD4+. SARS-CoV-2 specificity was not confirmed for the second-wave clones peaking on day 37. The study included only a couple of mild cases, and larger cohorts that include severe cases with pre-infection samples were judged to be necessary. Contracting CD4+ clones appeared mostly in the CM and EM memory subsets, whereas CD8+ clones were enriched in EMRA.

The sequence derives from a young man who had mild COVID-19 (a few samples of this study predate the infection). The sample titles of this study are shuffled in the database, so cell type and time point are left out; the donor was told from shared clones. Specimen: PBMCs or a T cell subset sorted from them (not recorded which). The receptor chain draws on TRBV14 and TRBJ1-1; TRBD1 is a possible D gene, resting on 6 matching bases. In nucleotide form, the sequence is TGTGCCAGTAAACCCTCCGGGACATCACTCCCAAGAACTGAAGCTTTCTTT. The encoded protein is CASKPSGTSLPRTEAFF.